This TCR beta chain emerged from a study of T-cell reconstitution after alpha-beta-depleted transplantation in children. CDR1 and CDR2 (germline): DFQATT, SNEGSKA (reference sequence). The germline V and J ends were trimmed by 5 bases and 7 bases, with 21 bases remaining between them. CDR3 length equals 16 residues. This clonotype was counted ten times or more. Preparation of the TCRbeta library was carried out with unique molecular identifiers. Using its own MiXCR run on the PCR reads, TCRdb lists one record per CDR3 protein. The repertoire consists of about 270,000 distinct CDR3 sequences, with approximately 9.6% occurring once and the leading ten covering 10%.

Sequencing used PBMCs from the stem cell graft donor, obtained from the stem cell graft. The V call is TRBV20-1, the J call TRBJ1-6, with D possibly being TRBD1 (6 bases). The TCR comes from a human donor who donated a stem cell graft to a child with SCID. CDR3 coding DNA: TGCAGTGCTTTGGACCGTGCAGGGGAAGGAAATTCACCCCTCCACTTT. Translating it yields CSALDRAGEGNSPLHF.